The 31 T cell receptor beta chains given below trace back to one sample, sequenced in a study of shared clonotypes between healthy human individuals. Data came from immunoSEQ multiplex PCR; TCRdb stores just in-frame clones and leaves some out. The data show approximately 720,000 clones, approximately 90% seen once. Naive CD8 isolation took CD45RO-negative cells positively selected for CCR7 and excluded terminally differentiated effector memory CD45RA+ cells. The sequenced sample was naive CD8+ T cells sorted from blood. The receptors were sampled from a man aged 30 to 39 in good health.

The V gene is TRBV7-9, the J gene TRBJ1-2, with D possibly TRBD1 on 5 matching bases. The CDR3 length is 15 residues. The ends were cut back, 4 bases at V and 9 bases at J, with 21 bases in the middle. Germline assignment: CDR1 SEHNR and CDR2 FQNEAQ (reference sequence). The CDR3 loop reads CASSSKPGRAISYTF. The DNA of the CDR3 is TGTGCCAGCAGCTCAAAACCGGGACGGGCTATTAGCTACACCTTC.

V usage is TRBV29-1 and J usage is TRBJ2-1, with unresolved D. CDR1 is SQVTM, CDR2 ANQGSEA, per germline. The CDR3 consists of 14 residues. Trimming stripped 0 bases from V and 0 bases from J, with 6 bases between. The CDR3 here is CSVEDTSSYNEQFF. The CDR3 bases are TGCAGCGTTGAAGATACCAGCTCCTACAATGAGCAGTTCTTC.

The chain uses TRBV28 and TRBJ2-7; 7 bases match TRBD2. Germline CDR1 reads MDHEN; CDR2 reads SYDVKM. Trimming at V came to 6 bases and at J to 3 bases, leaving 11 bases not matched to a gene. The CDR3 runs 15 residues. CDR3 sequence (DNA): TGTGCCAGCAGAGAGCGGCTAGCGGTCTTCTACGAGCAGTACTTC. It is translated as CASRERLAVFYEQYF.

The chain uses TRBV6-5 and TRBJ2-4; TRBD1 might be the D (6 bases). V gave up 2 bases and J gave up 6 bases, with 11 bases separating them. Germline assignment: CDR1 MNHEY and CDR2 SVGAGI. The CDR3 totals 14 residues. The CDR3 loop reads CASSYISGANIQYF. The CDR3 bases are TGTGCCAGCAGTTACATTTCAGGGGCAAACATTCAGTACTTC.

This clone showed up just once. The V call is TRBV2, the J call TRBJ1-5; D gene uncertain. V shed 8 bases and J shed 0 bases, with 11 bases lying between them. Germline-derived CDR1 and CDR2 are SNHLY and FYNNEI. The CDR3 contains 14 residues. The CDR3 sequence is CASCLAVSNQPQHF. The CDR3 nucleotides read TGTGCCAGCTGCCTAGCAGTTAGCAATCAGCCCCAGCATTTT.

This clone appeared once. CDR3 nucleotides: TGTGCCAGCAGTTTATCTGTCGGGGACAGGGGGTTCACCGGGGAGCTGTTTTTT. Amino acids: CASSLSVGDRGFTGELFF. The chain couples TRBV27 to TRBJ2-2, with 11 positions matching TRBD1. Germline CDR1 is MNHEY and CDR2 is SMNVEV (reference sequence). The CDR3 is 18 amino acids. Losses at the gene ends were 0 bases for V and 4 bases for J; bases not matched to a gene: 7.

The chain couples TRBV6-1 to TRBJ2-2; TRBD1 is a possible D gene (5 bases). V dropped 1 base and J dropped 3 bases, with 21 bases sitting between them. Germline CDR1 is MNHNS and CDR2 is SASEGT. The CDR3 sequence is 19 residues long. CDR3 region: CASSEVSLGRQYDTGELFF. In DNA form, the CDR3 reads TGTGCCAGCAGTGAAGTATCCTTGGGGCGACAGTACGACACCGGGGAGCTGTTTTTT.

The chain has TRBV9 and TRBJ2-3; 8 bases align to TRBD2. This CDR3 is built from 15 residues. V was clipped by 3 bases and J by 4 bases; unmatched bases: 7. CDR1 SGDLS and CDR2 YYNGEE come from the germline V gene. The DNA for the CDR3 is TGTGCCAGCAGCGACGAAAAAGCGGGGGCAGATACGCAGTATTTT. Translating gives CASSDEKAGADTQYF.

In DNA form, the CDR3 reads TGTGCCAGCAGTGGCCTCAACAGGGGAAGCAATCAGCCCCAGCATTTT. This encodes CASSGLNRGSNQPQHF. The gene calls are TRBV2 and TRBJ1-5, with TRBD1 matching over 7 bases. CDR3 length equals 16 residues. V lost 4 bases and J lost 1; bases outside the gene matches: 7. Germline-derived CDR1 and CDR2 are SNHLY and FYNNEI.

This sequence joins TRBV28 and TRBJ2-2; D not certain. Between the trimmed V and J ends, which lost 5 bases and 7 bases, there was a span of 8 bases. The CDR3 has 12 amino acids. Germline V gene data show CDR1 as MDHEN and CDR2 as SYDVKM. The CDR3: CASSLTFGELFF. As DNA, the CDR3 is TGTGCCAGCAGTCTAACGTTCGGGGAGCTGTTTTTT. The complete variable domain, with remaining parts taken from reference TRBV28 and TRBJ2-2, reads DVKVTQSSRYLVKRTGEKVFLECVQDMDHENMFWYRQDPGLGLRLIYFSYDVKMKEKGDIPEGYSVSREKKERFSLILESASTNQTSMYLCASSLTFGELFFGEGSRLTVL.

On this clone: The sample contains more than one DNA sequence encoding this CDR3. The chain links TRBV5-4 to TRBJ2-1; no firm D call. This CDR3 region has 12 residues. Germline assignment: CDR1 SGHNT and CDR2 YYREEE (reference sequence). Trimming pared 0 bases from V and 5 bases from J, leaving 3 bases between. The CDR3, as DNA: TGTGCCAGCAGCTTGGTGAACAATGAGCAGTTCTTC. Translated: CASSLVNNEQFF.

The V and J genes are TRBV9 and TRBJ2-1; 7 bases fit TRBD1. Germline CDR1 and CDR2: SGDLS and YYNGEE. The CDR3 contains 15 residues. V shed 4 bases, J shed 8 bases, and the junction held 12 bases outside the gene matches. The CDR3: CASSSPGQPVDEQFF. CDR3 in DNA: TGTGCCAGCAGCTCCCCGGGACAGCCTGTAGATGAGCAGTTCTTC. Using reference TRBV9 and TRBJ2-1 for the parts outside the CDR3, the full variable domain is DSGVTQTPKHLITATGQRVTLRCSPRSGDLSVYWYQQSLDQGLQFLIQYYNGEERAKGNILERFSAQQFPDLHSELNLSSLELGDSALYFCASSSPGQPVDEQFFGPGTRLTVL.

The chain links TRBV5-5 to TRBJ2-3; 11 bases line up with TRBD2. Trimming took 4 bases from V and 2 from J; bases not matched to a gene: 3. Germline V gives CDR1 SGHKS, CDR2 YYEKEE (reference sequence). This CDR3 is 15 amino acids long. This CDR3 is CASSRLAGTTDTQYF. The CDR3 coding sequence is TGTGCCAGCAGCCGACTAGCGGGGACCACAGATACGCAGTATTTT.

The CDR3 is CASSWEGNYGYTF. CDR3 DNA: TGTGCCAGCAGTTGGGAGGGCAACTATGGCTACACCTTC. The chain is built from TRBV13 and TRBJ1-2; D is uncertain. Trimming stripped 6 bases from V and 2 bases from J, with 10 bases between. CDR3 size: 13 residues. Germline V gives CDR1 PRHDT, CDR2 FYEKMQ (reference sequence).

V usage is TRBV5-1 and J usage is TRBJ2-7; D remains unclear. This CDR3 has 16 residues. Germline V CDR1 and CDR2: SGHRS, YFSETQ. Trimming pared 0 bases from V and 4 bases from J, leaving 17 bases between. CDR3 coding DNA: TGCGCCAGCAGCTTGGGGTTAGGGTTGGCATCTTACGAGCAGTACTTC. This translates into CASSLGLGLASYEQYF.

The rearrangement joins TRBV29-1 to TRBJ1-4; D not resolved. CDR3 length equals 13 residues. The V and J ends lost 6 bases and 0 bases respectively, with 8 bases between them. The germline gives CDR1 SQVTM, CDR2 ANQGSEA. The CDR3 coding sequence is TGCAGCGTACGGGAGGCAACTAATGAAAAACTGTTTTTT. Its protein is CSVREATNEKLFF. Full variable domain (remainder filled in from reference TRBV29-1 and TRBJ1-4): SAVISQKPSRDICQRGTSLTIQCQVDSQVTMMFWYRQQPGQSLTLIATANQGSEATYESGFVIDKFPISRPNLTFSTLTVSNMSPEDSSIYLCSVREATNEKLFFGSGTQLSVL.

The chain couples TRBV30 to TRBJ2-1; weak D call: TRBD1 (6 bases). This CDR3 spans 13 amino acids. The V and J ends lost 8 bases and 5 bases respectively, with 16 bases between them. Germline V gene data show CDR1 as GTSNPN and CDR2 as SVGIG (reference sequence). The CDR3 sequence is CARLPAGDNEQFF. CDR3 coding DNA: TGTGCCAGGCTCCCGGCAGGGGACAATGAGCAGTTCTTC.

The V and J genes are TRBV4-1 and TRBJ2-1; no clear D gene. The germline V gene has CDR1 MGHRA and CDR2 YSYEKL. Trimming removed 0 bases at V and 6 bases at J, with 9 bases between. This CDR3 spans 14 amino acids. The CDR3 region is CASSQDNAVNEQFF. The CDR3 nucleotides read TGCGCCAGCAGCCAAGATAACGCGGTCAATGAGCAGTTCTTC.

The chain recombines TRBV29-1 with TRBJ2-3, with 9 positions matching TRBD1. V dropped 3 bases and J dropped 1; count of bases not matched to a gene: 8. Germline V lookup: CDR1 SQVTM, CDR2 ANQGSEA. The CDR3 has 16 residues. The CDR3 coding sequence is TGCAGCGTTGACCCAGGACAGGGGACTGGCACAGATACGCAGTATTTT. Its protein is CSVDPGQGTGTDTQYF.

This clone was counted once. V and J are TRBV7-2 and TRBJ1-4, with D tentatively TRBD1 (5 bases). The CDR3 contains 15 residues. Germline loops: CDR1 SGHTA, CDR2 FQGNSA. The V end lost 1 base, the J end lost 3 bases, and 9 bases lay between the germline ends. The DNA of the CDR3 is TGTGCCAGCAGCTTAGGTCTGGGGCCTAATGAAAAACTGTTTTTT. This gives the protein CASSLGLGPNEKLFF.

DNA for the CDR3: TGTGCCAGCAGTTGGAGTTTGGAGTTCTCCTACGAGCAGTACTTC. Its protein product is CASSWSLEFSYEQYF. The rearrangement links TRBV27 to TRBJ2-7; D is unresolved. Germline CDR1 reads MNHEY; CDR2 reads SMNVEV (reference sequence). The CDR3 has 15 amino acids. With 4 bases removed from V and 0 bases from J, the gap between germline ends came to 13 bases.

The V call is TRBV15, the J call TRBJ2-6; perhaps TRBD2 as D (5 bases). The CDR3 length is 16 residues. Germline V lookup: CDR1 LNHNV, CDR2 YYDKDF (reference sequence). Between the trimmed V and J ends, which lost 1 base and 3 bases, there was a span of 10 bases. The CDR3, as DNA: TGTGCCACCAGCAGAGGAGGGCAGGATGGGGCCAACGTCCTGACTTTC. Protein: CATSRGGQDGANVLTF.

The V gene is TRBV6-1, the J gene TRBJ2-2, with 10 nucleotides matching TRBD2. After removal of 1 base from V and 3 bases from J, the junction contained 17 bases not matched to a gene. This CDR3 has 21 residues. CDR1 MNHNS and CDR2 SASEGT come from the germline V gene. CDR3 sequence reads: CASSEVKWLSGRASDTGELFF. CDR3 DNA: TGTGCCAGCAGTGAAGTTAAGTGGTTGAGCGGGAGGGCCTCGGACACCGGGGAGCTGTTTTTT.

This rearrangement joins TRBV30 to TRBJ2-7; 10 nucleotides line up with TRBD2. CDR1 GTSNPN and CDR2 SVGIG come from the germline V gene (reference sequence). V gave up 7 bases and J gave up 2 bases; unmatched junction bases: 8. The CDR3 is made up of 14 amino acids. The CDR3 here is CASSGTSVTYEQYF. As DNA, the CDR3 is TGTGCCTCGTCGGGGACTAGCGTAACCTACGAGCAGTACTTC. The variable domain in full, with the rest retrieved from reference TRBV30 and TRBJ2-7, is SQTIHQWPATLVQPVGSPLSLECTVEGTSNPNLYWYRQAAGRGLQLLFYSVGIGQISSEVPQNLSASRPQDRQFILSSKKLLLSDSGFYLCASSGTSVTYEQYFGPGTRLTVT.

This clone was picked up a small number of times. CDR3 in amino acids: CASSLWGSGDGEQYF. The CDR3 DNA is TGTGCCAGCAGTTTATGGGGGTCGGGTGATGGCGAGCAGTACTTC. The rearrangement links TRBV28 to TRBJ2-7; D is ambiguous. This CDR3 region has 15 residues. V was shortened by 0 bases and J by 6 bases, with 15 bases between the two germline ends. CDR1 is MDHEN and CDR2 is SYDVKM in the germline V gene.

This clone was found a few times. CDR3 loop: CASGGLETETQYF. In DNA, the CDR3 is TGTGCCTCCGGAGGACTGGAAACGGAGACCCAGTACTTC. The chain recombines TRBV6-1 with TRBJ2-5, with D tentatively TRBD2 (5 bases). Germline V lookup: CDR1 MNHNS, CDR2 SASEGT. The length of the CDR3 is 13 residues. Trimming removed 11 bases from V and 5 bases from J, with 18 bases in between.

The CDR3 sequence is CSVEDLGLAGGRGGRETQYF. The CDR3 bases are TGCAGCGTTGAAGATCTGGGACTAGCGGGAGGAAGGGGCGGGCGAGAGACCCAGTACTTC. V and J are TRBV29-1 and TRBJ2-5, with 15 bases aligning to TRBD2. The CDR3 sequence is 20 residues long. Trimming cost V 0 bases and J 4 bases; bases outside gene matches: 15. Germline CDR1 SQVTM, CDR2 ANQGSEA.

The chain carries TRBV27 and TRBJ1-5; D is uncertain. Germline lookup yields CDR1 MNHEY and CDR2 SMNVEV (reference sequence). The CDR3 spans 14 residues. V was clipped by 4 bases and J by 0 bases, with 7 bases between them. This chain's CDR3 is CASSSGYSNQPQHF. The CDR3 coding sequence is TGTGCCAGCAGTTCCGGTTATAGCAATCAGCCCCAGCATTTT.

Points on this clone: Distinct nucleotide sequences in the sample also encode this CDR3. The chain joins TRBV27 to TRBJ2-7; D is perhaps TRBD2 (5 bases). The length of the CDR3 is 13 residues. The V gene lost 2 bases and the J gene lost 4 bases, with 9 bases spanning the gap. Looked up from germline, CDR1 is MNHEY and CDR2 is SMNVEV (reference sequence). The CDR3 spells CASSLGSGYEQYF. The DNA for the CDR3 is TGTGCCAGCAGTTTAGGGAGTGGATACGAGCAGTACTTC.

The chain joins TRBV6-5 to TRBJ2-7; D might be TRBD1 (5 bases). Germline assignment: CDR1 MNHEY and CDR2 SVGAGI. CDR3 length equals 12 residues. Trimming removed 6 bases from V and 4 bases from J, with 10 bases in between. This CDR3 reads CASSKRGYEQYF. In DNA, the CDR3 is TGTGCCAGCAGCAAAAGGGGATACGAGCAGTACTTC.

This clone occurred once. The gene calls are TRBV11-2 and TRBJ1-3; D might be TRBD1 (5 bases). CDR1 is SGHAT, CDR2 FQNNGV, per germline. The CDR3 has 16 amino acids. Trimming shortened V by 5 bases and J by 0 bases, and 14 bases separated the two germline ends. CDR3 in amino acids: CASSLGHTSSGNTIYF. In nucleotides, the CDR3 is TGTGCCAGCAGCCTAGGACATACCTCCTCTGGAAACACCATATATTTT. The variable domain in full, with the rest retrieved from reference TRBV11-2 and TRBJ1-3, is EAGVAQSPRYKIIEKRQSVAFWCNPISGHATLYWYQQILGQGPKLLIQFQNNGVVDDSQLPKDRFSAERLKGVDSTLKIQPAKLEDSAVYLCASSLGHTSSGNTIYFGEGSWLTVV.